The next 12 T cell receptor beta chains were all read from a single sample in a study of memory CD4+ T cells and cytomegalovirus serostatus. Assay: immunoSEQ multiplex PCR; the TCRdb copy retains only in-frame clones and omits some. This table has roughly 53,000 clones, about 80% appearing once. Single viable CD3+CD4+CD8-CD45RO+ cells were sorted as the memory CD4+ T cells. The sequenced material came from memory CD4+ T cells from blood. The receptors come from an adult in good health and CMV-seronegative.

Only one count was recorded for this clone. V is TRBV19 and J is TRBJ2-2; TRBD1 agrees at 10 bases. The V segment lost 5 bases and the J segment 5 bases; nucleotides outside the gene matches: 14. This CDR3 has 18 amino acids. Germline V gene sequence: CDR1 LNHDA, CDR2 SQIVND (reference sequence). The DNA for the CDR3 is TGTGCCAGTAGTTTCCTCGGACAGGGGGGATTGGGAACCGGGGAGCTGTTTTTT. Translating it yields CASSFLGQGGLGTGELFF.

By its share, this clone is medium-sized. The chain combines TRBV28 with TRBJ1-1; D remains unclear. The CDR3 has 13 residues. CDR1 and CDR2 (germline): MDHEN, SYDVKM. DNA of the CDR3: TGTGCTTTCGGCGGACCCTCGAACACTGAAGCTTTCTTT. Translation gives CAFGGPSNTEAFF.

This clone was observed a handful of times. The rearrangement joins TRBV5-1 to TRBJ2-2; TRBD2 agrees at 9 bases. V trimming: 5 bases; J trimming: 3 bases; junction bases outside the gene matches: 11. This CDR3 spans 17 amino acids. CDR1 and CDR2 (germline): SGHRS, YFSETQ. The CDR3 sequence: CASRTGTSRQDTGELFF. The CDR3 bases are TGCGCCAGCAGGACCGGGACTAGCAGGCAGGACACCGGGGAGCTGTTTTTT.

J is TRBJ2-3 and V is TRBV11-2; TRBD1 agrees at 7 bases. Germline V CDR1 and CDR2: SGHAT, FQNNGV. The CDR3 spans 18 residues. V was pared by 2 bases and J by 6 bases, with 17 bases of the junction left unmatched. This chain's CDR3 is CASSLWGRGFMLTDTQYF. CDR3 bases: TGTGCCAGCAGCTTATGGGGCAGGGGGTTTATGTTGACCGATACGCAGTATTTT.

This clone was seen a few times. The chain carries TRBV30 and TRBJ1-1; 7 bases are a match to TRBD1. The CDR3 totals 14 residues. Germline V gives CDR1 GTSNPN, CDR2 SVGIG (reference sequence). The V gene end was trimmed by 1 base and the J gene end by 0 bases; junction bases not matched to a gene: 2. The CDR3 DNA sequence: TGTGCCTGGAGTGGGGACAGAATGAACACTGAAGCTTTCTTT. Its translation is CAWSGDRMNTEAFF.

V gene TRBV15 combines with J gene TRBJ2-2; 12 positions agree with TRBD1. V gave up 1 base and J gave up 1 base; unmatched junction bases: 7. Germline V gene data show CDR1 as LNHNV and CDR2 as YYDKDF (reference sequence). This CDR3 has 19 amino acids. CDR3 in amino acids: CATSRVGDRGLENTGELFF. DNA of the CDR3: TGTGCCACCAGCAGAGTTGGGGACAGGGGGCTTGAGAACACCGGGGAGCTGTTTTTT.

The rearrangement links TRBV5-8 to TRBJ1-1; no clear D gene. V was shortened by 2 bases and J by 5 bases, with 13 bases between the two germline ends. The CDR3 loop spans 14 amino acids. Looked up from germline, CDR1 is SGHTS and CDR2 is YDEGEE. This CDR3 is CASSFPGPGTEAFF. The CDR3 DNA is TGTGCCAGCAGCTTCCCCGGGCCGGGGACTGAAGCTTTCTTT.

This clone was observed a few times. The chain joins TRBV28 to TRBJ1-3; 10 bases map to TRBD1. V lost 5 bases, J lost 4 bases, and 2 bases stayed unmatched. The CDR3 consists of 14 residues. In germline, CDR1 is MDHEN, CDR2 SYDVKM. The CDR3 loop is CASSDRGRGNTIYF. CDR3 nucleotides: TGTGCCAGCAGTGACAGGGGGCGAGGAAACACCATATATTTT.

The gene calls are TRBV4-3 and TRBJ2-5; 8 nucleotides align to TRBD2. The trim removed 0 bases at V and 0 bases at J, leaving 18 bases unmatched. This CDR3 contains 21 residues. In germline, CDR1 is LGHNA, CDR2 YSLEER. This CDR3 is CASSQDHSRGRTGGYQETQYF. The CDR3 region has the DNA TGCGCCAGCAGCCAAGATCACTCCCGCGGTAGGACGGGGGGGTACCAAGAGACCCAGTACTTC.

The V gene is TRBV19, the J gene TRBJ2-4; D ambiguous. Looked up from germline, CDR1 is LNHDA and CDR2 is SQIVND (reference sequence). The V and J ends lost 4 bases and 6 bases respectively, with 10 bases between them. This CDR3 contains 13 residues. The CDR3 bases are TGTGCCAGTAGTAGGGGTAGCAGAAACATTCAGTACTTC. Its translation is CASSRGSRNIQYF.

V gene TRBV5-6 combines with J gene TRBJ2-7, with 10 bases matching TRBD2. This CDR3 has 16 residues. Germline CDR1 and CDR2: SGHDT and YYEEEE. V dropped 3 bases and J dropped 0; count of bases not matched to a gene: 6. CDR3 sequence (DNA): TGTGCCAGCAGCTACCGACTAGCGGGTAGCTCCTACGAGCAGTACTTC. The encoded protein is CASSYRLAGSSYEQYF.

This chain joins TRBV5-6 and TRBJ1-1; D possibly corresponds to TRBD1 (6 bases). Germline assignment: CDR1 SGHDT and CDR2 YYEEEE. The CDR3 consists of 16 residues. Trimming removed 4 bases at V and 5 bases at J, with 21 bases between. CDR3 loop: CASSPGARGLRTEAFF. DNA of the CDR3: TGTGCCAGCAGCCCGGGCGCCCGGGGGCTAAGAACTGAAGCTTTCTTT.